A selection of T cell receptor beta chains follows, all from one sample in a study of blood T cell repertoires in COVID-19. Profiling relied on immunoSEQ multiplex PCR, and the TCRdb table lists in-frame clones only, not all of them. The sample yields 360,000 or so clones, less than 90% seen once. Sequenced sample: PBMCs or T cells enriched from blood (not recorded which). Source of these receptors: a woman aged 45-59 years who had recovered from COVID-19. CDR3s leave out the opening cysteine and the closing phenylalanine or tryptophan. Fields, in order: V gene, CDR3 protein.

V gene: TRBV9; CDR3 protein: ASSVGQGPVPSYNEQF
V gene: TRBV7-6; CDR3 protein: ASSLDYPGQGNSPLH
V gene: TRBV19; CDR3 protein: ASSMYSYTDTQY
V gene: TRBV3-1/TRBV3-2; CDR3 protein: ASSQGQTKKLF
V gene: TRBV30; CDR3 protein: AWTRGAYEQF
V gene: TRBV9; CDR3 protein: ASSVLGWGVNNEQF
V gene: TRBV13; CDR3 protein: ASSFGVGNQPQH
V gene: TRBV7-2; CDR3 protein: ASSPLAGNEQF
V gene: TRBV7-2; CDR3 protein: ASSLSPGPQPQH
V gene: TRBV4-2; CDR3 protein: ASSQPGIQQETQY
V gene: TRBV19; CDR3 protein: ASRTRGSNEKLF
V gene: TRBV7-2; CDR3 protein: ASSLGLGQNTEAF
V gene: TRBV5-1; CDR3 protein: ASSTTGDYGYT
V gene: TRBV6-5; CDR3 protein: ASSYLVTGGLSPLH
V gene: TRBV7-2; CDR3 protein: ASSFYTDNSPLH
V gene: TRBV7-2; CDR3 protein: ASSLETGPYTEAF
V gene: TRBV5-1; CDR3 protein: ASSFTGTDNSPLH
V gene: TRBV29-1; CDR3 protein: SVDFMSGDRVNYGYT
V gene: TRBV5-5; CDR3 protein: ASSLGAGLTTLYGYT
V gene: TRBV28; CDR3 protein: ASSKTGTTYEQY
V gene: TRBV25-1; CDR3 protein: ASSVAGAEYEQY
V gene: TRBV5-4; CDR3 protein: ASSLAPFTGETQY
V gene: TRBV7-2; CDR3 protein: ASTGTDTQY
V gene: TRBV28; CDR3 protein: AITGDRSYEQY
V gene: TRBV6-6; CDR3 protein: ASSYRPGDTEAF
V gene: TRBV27; CDR3 protein: ASSPGTSAHRPGQY
V gene: TRBV28; CDR3 protein: ASSLLTATNEKLF
V gene: TRBV11-2; CDR3 protein: ASSSIQNPGQEAYGYT
V gene: TRBV5-6; CDR3 protein: ASSSTGPDSPLH
V gene: TRBV7-3; CDR3 protein: ASSLNSPGGTGELF
V gene: TRBV5-5; CDR3 protein: ASSFGPERTEAF
V gene: TRBV29-1; CDR3 protein: SVARTAQETQY
V gene: TRBV7-9; CDR3 protein: ASSLPQGETSYEQY
V gene: TRBV5-4; CDR3 protein: ASSRDSREQY
V gene: TRBV9; CDR3 protein: ASSPTSTGGTDTQY
V gene: TRBV11-1; CDR3 protein: ASSSRDRRSEQY
V gene: TRBV6-5; CDR3 protein: ASSTGTNTYNEQF